The 28 T cell receptor beta chains presented below share a single source sample, sequenced in a study of blood T cell repertoires in COVID-19. Profiled with immunoSEQ multiplex PCR; TCRdb holds only in-frame clones, not every one. The sample lists about 280,000 clones, 88% occurring once. What was sequenced was PBMCs or T cells enriched from blood (not recorded which). The receptors shown here come from a woman aged 60-75 years in a cohort exposed to, infected with or recovered from COVID-19 (not recorded which).

This chain joins TRBV6-1 and TRBJ2-7; a weak D match, TRBD1 (5 bases). The ends were cut back, 8 bases at V and 3 bases at J, with 11 bases in the middle. The CDR3 totals 12 residues. CDR1 is MNHNS and CDR2 is SASEGT in the germline V gene. CDR3 in amino acids: CASESGNYEQYF. The CDR3 DNA is TGTGCCAGCGAGTCAGGGAACTACGAGCAGTACTTC.

CDR3 region: CASTIIRGGGVNQPQHF. The CDR3 DNA reads TGTGCCAGTACCATAATTCGAGGGGGGGGCGTCAATCAGCCCCAGCATTTT. The chain carries TRBV19 and TRBJ1-5, with D tentatively TRBD1 (6 bases). The V gene lost 7 bases and the J gene lost 3 bases, with 22 bases spanning the gap. The V gene's germline CDR1 is LNHDA and CDR2 SQIVND (reference sequence). The CDR3 spans 17 residues.

V gene TRBV3-1 (or the pseudogene TRBV3-2) combines with J gene TRBJ2-2; maybe TRBD2 (6 bases). This CDR3 is 18 amino acids long. CDR1 is LGHDT, CDR2 YNNKEL, per germline (reference sequence). Trimming took 4 bases from V and 2 from J, leaving 20 bases between them. The CDR3 is CASSLTVRPGLNTGELFF. The DNA of the CDR3 is TGTGCCAGCAGCCTCACCGTCAGACCGGGACTTAACACCGGGGAGCTGTTTTTT.

This clone showed up just a few times. The chain is built from TRBV10-3 and TRBJ1-1, with D perhaps TRBD1 (5 bases). Germline lookup yields CDR1 ENHRY and CDR2 SYGVKD. The CDR3 is 14 amino acids. V dropped 7 bases and J dropped 4 bases, with 16 bases sitting between them. DNA of the CDR3: TGTGCCATCAATGGGGCCCCACCATTCACTGAAGCTTTCTTT. It codes for CAINGAPPFTEAFF.

The V and J genes are TRBV24-1 and TRBJ2-2, with a possible D match to TRBD1 (6 bases). The CDR3 runs 16 residues. CDR1 KGHDR and CDR2 SFDVKD come from the germline V gene. V was shortened by 3 bases and J by 0 bases, with 10 bases between the two germline ends. The CDR3 here is CATSDPSGANTGELFF. The CDR3 DNA sequence: TGTGCCACCAGTGATCCTTCAGGGGCGAACACCGGGGAGCTGTTTTTT.

V gene TRBV24-1 combines with J gene TRBJ2-7; 8 bases map to TRBD2. CDR1 and CDR2 from the germline V gene are KGHDR and SFDVKD. The CDR3 is made up of 16 amino acids. Trimming took 2 bases from V and 2 from J; bases not matched to a gene: 7. The DNA of the CDR3 is TGTGCCACCAGTGATTCTTCGGCCGGGAGGGCCTACGAGCAGTACTTC. Its protein product is CATSDSSAGRAYEQYF.

This sequence joins TRBV19 and TRBJ2-1; TRBD2 might be the D (5 bases). The V end was cut by 3 bases, the J end by 8 bases, with 14 bases between. CDR3 length: 14 residues. The germline CDR1 and CDR2 sequences are LNHDA and SQIVND (reference sequence). Here the CDR3 reads CASSMGTSVDEQFF. The CDR3 DNA reads as TGTGCCAGTAGTATGGGTACTAGTGTCGATGAGCAGTTCTTC.

The rearrangement uses TRBV7-2 and TRBJ1-5; D perhaps matches TRBD1 (6 bases). Trimming removed 3 bases at V and 4 bases at J, with 13 bases between. This CDR3 spans 15 amino acids. Germline V gene data show CDR1 as SGHTA and CDR2 as FQGNSA. The CDR3 sequence is CASSLEGQPNQPQHF. CDR3 bases: TGTGCCAGCAGCTTGGAAGGACAGCCAAATCAGCCCCAGCATTTT.

The chain joins TRBV4-3 to TRBJ1-4, with 9 positions matching TRBD1. Germline CDR1 is LGHNA and CDR2 is YSLEER. With V trimmed by 3 bases and J by 4 bases, 0 bases remained unmatched. This CDR3 is 14 amino acids long. The CDR3 sequence: CASSQTGGNEKLFF. CDR3 DNA: TGCGCCAGCAGCCAGACAGGGGGTAATGAAAAACTGTTTTTT.

The chain carries TRBV21-1 and TRBJ2-7; whether TRBD2, the table's D call, matches the DNA was not checked. TRBV21-1 is termed a pseudogene. The CDR3 runs to 16 residues. The CDR3 sequence is CASSKVWTSGRNEQYF. DNA for the CDR3: TGTGCCAGCAGCAAAGTTTGGACTAGCGGGAGGAACGAGCAGTACTTC.

CDR3 sequence reads: CASSFGGSWKTQYF. CDR3 coding DNA: TGTGCCAGCAGCTTCGGCGGGAGTTGGAAGACCCAGTACTTC. The V and J genes are TRBV7-3 and TRBJ2-5; 7 positions match TRBD2. Germline assignment: CDR1 SGHTA and CDR2 FQGTGA. The ends lost 3 bases at V and 6 bases at J; junction bases unmatched: 7. The CDR3 is 14 amino acids.

J is TRBJ1-5 and V is TRBV7-6; TRBD1 aligns across 7 bases. Germline loops: CDR1 SGHVS, CDR2 FNYEAQ. This CDR3 has 15 amino acids. After removal of 1 base from V and 7 bases from J, the junction contained 7 bases not matched to a gene. CDR3 coding DNA: TGTGCCAGCAGCTTAGGTGGACAGGATCGACAGCCCCAGCATTTT. It translates to CASSLGGQDRQPQHF.

V is TRBV14 and J is TRBJ1-6; no firm D call. Germline CDR1 is SGHDN and CDR2 is FVKESK. This CDR3 has 12 amino acids. V was trimmed by 0 bases and J by 10 bases, leaving 4 bases between them. For the CDR3, the DNA is TGTGCCAGCAGCCAAGACTACTCACCCCTCCACTTT. Amino acid sequence: CASSQDYSPLHF.

The chain recombines TRBV5-6 with TRBJ2-1; TRBD2 aligns across 8 bases. Unmatched junction bases numbered 7, after V lost 5 bases and J lost 6 bases. This CDR3 has 14 residues. Germline CDR1 and CDR2: SGHDT and YYEEEE. For the CDR3, the DNA is TGTGCCAGCAGTAAGTGGCTAGCGGGCAATGAGCAGTTCTTC. Translated: CASSKWLAGNEQFF.

This chain links TRBV5-1 with TRBJ2-3; 9 bases are shared with TRBD1. The germline V gene encodes CDR1 SGHRS and CDR2 YFSETQ. V was pared by 4 bases and J by 5 bases, with 5 bases of the junction left unmatched. CDR3 length equals 14 residues. CDR3 coding DNA: TGCGCCAGCAGCGACGGACAGGGGTTAGATACGCAGTATTTT. It translates to CASSDGQGLDTQYF.

This clone came up a few times. The CDR3 loop is CASSLGRVVQFF. CDR3 nucleotides: TGCGCCAGCAGCTTGGGCAGGGTCGTCCAGTTCTTC. V and J are TRBV5-1 and TRBJ2-1, with D possibly being TRBD1 (5 bases). V lost 0 bases and J lost 13, with 11 bases in between. The CDR3 is made up of 12 amino acids. CDR1 and CDR2 (germline): SGHRS, YFSETQ.

This chain links TRBV10-3 with TRBJ2-7, with no clear D. This CDR3 is built from 14 residues. Trimming left V 7 bases short and J 2 bases short, with 15 bases between. Germline V CDR1 and CDR2: ENHRY, SYGVKD. CDR3 protein: CAITQALGTYEQYF. The CDR3 DNA follows: TGTGCCATCACGCAGGCCCTGGGCACCTACGAGCAGTACTTC.

The chain is built from TRBV5-1 and TRBJ1-3, with 8 bases aligning to TRBD1. This CDR3 contains 15 residues. The germline CDR1 and CDR2 sequences are SGHRS and YFSETQ. Trimming removed 3 bases from V and 3 bases from J; junction bases left unmatched: 5. The CDR3 DNA is TGCGCCAGCAGCTCGTGGACAGGGAGTGGAAACACCATATATTTT. Its protein product is CASSSWTGSGNTIYF.

The V call is TRBV11-2, the J call TRBJ2-5, with 7 positions matching TRBD1. Per germline, CDR1 SGHAT and CDR2 FQNNGV. Losses at the gene ends were 0 bases for V and 4 bases for J; bases not matched to a gene: 11. There are 17 residues in the CDR3. The CDR3 reads CASSLDPGTENRETQYF. The CDR3 DNA reads TGTGCCAGCAGCTTAGATCCCGGGACAGAAAATCGAGAGACCCAGTACTTC.

This clone was seen just once. The chain couples TRBV3-1 (or the pseudogene TRBV3-2) to TRBJ1-5; weak D call: TRBD1 (6 bases). This CDR3 is built from 14 residues. Trimming pared 2 bases from V and 5 bases from J, leaving 10 bases between. The germline V gene encodes CDR1 LGHDT and CDR2 YNNKEL (reference sequence). This CDR3 is CASSQTYRDQPQHF. CDR3 nucleotide sequence: TGTGCCAGCAGCCAAACTTACAGGGATCAGCCCCAGCATTTT.

The rearrangement links TRBV11-2 to TRBJ2-1; TRBD2 is a possible D gene (5 bases). The CDR3 extends over 16 amino acids. Germline lookup yields CDR1 SGHAT and CDR2 FQNNGV. Trimming pared 7 bases from V and 2 bases from J, leaving 18 bases between. CDR3 loop: CASTPRDPTPYNEQFF. The CDR3 bases are TGTGCCAGCACTCCACGGGATCCAACCCCCTACAATGAGCAGTTCTTC. Together with reference TRBV11-2 and TRBJ2-1, the CDR3 gives the full variable domain: EAGVAQSPRYKIIEKRQSVAFWCNPISGHATLYWYQQILGQGPKLLIQFQNNGVVDDSQLPKDRFSAERLKGVDSTLKIQPAKLEDSAVYLCASTPRDPTPYNEQFFGPGTRLTVL.

This clone was observed a handful of times. This rearrangement joins TRBV28 to TRBJ1-4; D may be TRBD1 (6 bases). The CDR3 is 14 residues long. Trimming pared 6 bases from V and 7 bases from J, leaving 15 bases between. Germline V gene data show CDR1 as MDHEN and CDR2 as SYDVKM. CDR3 in amino acids: CASRRRGLGEKLFF. In DNA, the CDR3 is TGTGCCAGCAGACGCAGGGGTTTGGGTGAAAAACTGTTTTTT.

The chain couples TRBV2 to TRBJ1-5; no firm D call. Looked up from germline, CDR1 is SNHLY and CDR2 is FYNNEI. CDR3 length: 14 residues. Trimming stripped 5 bases from V and 1 base from J, with 9 bases between. For the CDR3, the DNA is TGTGCCAGCAGTCTTCAACAGAGCAATCAGCCCCAGCATTTT. Protein: CASSLQQSNQPQHF.

V is TRBV9 and J is TRBJ2-5; D call uncertain. The CDR3 totals 14 residues. V shed 0 bases and J shed 2 bases, with 8 bases lying between them. Germline CDR1 is SGDLS and CDR2 is YYNGEE. The CDR3 here is CASSVGIAQETQYF. The CDR3 DNA follows: TGTGCCAGCAGCGTAGGTATAGCACAAGAGACCCAGTACTTC.

The CDR3, as DNA: TGTGCCAGTAGTATGACTAGACCTCTGAGAGAGCAGTACTTC. This sequence encodes CASSMTRPLREQYF. This chain links TRBV19 with TRBJ2-7; D is possibly TRBD2 (6 bases). Germline CDR1 is LNHDA and CDR2 is SQIVND (reference sequence). The ends were cut back, 3 bases at V and 7 bases at J, with 16 bases in the middle. The CDR3 spans 14 residues. Complete variable domain (other parts from reference TRBV19 and TRBJ2-7): DGGITQSPKYLFRKEGQNVTLSCEQNLNHDAMYWYRQDPGQGLRLIYYSQIVNDFQKGDIAEGYSVSREKKESFPLTVTSAQKNPTAFYLCASSMTRPLREQYFGPGTRLTVT.

The genes are TRBV7-2 and TRBJ2-7, with 7 bases aligning to TRBD2. V shed 5 bases, J shed 2 bases, and the junction held 12 bases outside the gene matches. The CDR3 totals 16 residues. The germline CDR1 and CDR2 sequences are SGHTA and FQGNSA. The CDR3 region is CASSPWGGSGAYEQYF. CDR3 DNA sequence: TGTGCCAGCAGCCCCTGGGGCGGGAGCGGCGCCTACGAGCAGTACTTC.

The V gene is TRBV19, the J gene TRBJ2-2, with 7 bases matching TRBD1. The CDR3 spans 15 residues. Germline trimming cut 7 bases from V and 5 bases from J; bases unmatched to any gene: 10. Looked up from germline, CDR1 is LNHDA and CDR2 is SQIVND (reference sequence). CDR3 bases: TGTGCCAGTATTAGGGCAGGGGGATCGACCGGGGAGCTGTTTTTT. Residues: CASIRAGGSTGELFF.

The chain couples TRBV20-1 to TRBJ2-7, with D perhaps matching TRBD1 (6 bases). The germline gives CDR1 DFQATT, CDR2 SNEGSKA (reference sequence). This CDR3 region has 15 residues. V was shortened by 3 bases and J by 1 base, with 16 bases between the two germline ends. For the CDR3, the DNA is TGCAGTGCTAGTCCGGGACACTCCTTATCCTACGAGCAGTACTTC. It translates to CSASPGHSLSYEQYF.